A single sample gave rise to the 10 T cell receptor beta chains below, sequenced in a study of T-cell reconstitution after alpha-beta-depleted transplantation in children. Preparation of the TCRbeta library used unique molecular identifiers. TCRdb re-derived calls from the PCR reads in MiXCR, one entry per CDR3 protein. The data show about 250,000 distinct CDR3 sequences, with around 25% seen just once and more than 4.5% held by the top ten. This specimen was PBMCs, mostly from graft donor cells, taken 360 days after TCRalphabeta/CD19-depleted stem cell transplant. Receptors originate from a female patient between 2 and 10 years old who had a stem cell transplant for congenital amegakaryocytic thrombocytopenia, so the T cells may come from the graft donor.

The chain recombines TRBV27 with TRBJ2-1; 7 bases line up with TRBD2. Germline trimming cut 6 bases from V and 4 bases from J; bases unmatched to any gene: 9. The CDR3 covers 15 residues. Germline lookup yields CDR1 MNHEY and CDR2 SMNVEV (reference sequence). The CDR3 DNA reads TGTGCCAGCAGACTACGGGAGGCAGGGTACAATGAGCAGTTCTTC. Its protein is CASRLREAGYNEQFF.

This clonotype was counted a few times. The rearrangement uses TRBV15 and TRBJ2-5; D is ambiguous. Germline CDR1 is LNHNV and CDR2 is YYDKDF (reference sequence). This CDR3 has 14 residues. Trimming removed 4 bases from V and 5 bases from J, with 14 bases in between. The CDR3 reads CATSTFDVWETQYF. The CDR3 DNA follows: TGTGCCACCAGCACATTCGACGTTTGGGAGACCCAGTACTTC. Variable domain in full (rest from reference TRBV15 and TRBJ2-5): DAMVIQNPRYQVTQFGKPVTLSCSQTLNHNVMYWYQQKSSQAPKLLFHYYDKDFNNEADTPDNFQSRRPNTSFCFLDIRSPGLGDTAMYLCATSTFDVWETQYFGPGTRLLVL.

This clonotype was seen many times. The CDR3 spells CSARSRTEATNEKLFF. The CDR3 nucleotides read TGCAGTGCTAGGTCTCGGACCGAAGCAACTAATGAAAAACTGTTTTTT. The chain uses TRBV20-1 and TRBJ1-4; the D is unclear. The germline CDR1 and CDR2 sequences are DFQATT and SNEGSKA (reference sequence). V was cut by 3 bases and J by 0 bases, with 14 bases left in between. The CDR3 spans 16 residues.

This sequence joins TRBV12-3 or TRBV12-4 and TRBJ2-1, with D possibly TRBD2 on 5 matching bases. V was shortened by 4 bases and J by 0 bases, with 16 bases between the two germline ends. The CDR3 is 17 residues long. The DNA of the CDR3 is TGTGCCAGCAGTTCGACCATGAGCGGAAGCTCCTACAATGAGCAGTTCTTC. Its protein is CASSSTMSGSSYNEQFF.

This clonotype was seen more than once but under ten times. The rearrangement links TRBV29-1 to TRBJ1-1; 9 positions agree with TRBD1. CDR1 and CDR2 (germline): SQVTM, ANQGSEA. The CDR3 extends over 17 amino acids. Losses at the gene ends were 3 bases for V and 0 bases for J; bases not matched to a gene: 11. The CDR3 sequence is CSVETSGTGRMNTEAFF. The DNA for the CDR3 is TGCAGCGTTGAGACCTCCGGGACAGGGCGGATGAACACTGAAGCTTTCTTT.

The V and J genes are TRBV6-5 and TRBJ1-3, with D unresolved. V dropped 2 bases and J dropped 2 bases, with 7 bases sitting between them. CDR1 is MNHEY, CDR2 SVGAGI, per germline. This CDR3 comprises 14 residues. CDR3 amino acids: CASSYGVAGNTIYF. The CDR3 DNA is TGTGCCAGCAGTTACGGGGTAGCTGGAAACACCATATATTTT.

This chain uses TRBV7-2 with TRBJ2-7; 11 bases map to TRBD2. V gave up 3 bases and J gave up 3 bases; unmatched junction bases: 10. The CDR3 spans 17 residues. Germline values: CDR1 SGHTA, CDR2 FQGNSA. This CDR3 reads CASSLSSGGGSDYEQYF. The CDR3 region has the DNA TGTGCCAGCAGCTTGAGTAGCGGGGGGGGTTCCGACTACGAGCAGTACTTC.

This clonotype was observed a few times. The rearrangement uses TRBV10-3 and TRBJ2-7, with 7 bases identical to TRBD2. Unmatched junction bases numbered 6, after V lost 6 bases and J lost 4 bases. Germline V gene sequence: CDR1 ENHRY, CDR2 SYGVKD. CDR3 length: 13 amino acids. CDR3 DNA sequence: TGTGCCATCAGCCTCTTGGGAGGGTACGAGCAGTACTTC. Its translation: CAISLLGGYEQYF.

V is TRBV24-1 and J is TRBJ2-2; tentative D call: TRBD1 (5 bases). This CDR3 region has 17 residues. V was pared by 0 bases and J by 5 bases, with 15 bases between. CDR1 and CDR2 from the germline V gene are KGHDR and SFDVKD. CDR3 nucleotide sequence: TGTGCCACCAGTGATTTGGGCTTAAGGGGCCGGACCGGGGAGCTGTTTTTT. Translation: CATSDLGLRGRTGELFF.

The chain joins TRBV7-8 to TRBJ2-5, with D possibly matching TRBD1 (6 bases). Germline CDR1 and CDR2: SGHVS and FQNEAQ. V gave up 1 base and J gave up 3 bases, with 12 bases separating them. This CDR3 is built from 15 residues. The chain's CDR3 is CASSLVIQGKETQYF. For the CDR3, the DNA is TGTGCCAGCAGCTTAGTCATACAGGGCAAAGAGACCCAGTACTTC.